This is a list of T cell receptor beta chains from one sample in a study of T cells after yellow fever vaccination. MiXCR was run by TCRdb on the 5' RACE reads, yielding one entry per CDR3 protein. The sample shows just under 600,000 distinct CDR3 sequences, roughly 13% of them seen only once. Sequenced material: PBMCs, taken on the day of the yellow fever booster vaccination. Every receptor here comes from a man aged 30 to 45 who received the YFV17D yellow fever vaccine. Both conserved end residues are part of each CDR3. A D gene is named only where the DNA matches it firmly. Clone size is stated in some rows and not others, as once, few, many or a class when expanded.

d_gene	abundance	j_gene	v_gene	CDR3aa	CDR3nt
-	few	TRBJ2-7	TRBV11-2	CASSYTGNEQYF	TGTGCCAGCAGTTATACAGGGAACGAGCAGTACTTC
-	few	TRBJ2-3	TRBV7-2	CASTTGTRQGDTQYF	TGTGCCAGCACCACCGGGACACGGCAGGGGGATACGCAGTATTTT
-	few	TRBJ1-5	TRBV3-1	CASSQVSTGPQHF	TGTGCCAGCAGCCAAGTGTCAACCGGGCCCCAGCATTTT
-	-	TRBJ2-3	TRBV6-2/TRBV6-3	CASSSEAPDRTDTQYF	TGTGCCAGCAGTTCCGAAGCGCCCGACCGCACAGATACGCAGTATTTT
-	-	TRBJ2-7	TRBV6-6	CASSYSRTYEQYF	TGTGCCAGCAGTTACTCGCGAACCTACGAGCAGTACTTC
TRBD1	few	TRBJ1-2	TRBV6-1	CASSAGTGGLYGYTF	TGTGCCAGCAGTGCCGGGACAGGGGGGCTATATGGCTACACCTTC
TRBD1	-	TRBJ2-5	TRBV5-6	CASSPRGTVLETQYF	TGTGCCAGCAGCCCCAGGGGGACAGTTCTGGAGACCCAGTACTTC
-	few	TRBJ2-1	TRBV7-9	CASRSPGFRGPYNEQFF	TGTGCCAGCAGGTCCCCGGGCTTCCGCGGCCCCTACAATGAGCAGTTCTTC
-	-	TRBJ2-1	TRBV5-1	CASSLVRTEQFF	TGCGCCAGCAGCTTGGTTAGAACCGAGCAGTTCTTC
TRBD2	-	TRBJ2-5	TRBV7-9	CASSLPSGRRAETQYF	TGTGCCAGCAGCCTCCCGAGCGGGAGGCGGGCAGAGACCCAGTACTTC
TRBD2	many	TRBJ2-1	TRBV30	CAWIRLAGEREQFF	TGTGCCTGGATAAGGTTAGCGGGAGAGAGAGAGCAGTTCTTC
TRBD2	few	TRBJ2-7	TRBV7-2	CASSLGREYYEQYF	TGTGCCAGCAGCTTAGGGCGGGAGTACTACGAGCAGTACTTC
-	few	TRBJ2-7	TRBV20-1	CSARVRGHSYEQYF	TGCAGTGCTAGAGTTCGGGGCCACTCCTACGAGCAGTACTTC
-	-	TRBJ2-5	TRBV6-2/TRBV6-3	CASSYSEGVEETQYF	TGTGCCAGCAGTTACTCTGAAGGGGTAGAAGAGACCCAGTACTTC
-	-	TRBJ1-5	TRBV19	CATRRGEVNQPQHF	TGTGCCACCCGGCGCGGGGAAGTCAATCAGCCCCAGCATTTT
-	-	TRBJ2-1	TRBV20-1	CSARQGPLFEQFF	TGCAGTGCTAGACAGGGGCCACTGTTTGAGCAGTTCTTC
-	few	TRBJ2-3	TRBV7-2	CASKGGVHTDTQYF	TGTGCCAGCAAGGGCGGGGTCCACACAGATACGCAGTATTTT
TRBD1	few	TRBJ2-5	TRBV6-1	CASSQQGDGLLETQYF	TGTGCCAGCAGTCAACAGGGGGATGGGCTTCTGGAGACCCAGTACTTC
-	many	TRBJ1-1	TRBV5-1	CASSLFRNTEAFF	TGCGCCAGCAGCTTATTCCGGAACACTGAAGCTTTCTTT
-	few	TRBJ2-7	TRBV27	CASRSDGNYEQYF	TGTGCCAGCAGGTCGGACGGTAACTACGAGCAGTACTTC
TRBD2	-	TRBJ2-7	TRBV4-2	CASSHKAGSTYEQYF	TGTGCCAGCAGCCATAAAGCGGGATCGACCTACGAGCAGTACTTC
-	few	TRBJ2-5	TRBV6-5	CASSYPGEGTQYF	TGTGCCAGCAGTTACCCGGGAGAGGGGACCCAGTACTTC
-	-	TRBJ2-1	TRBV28	CASSLLGMTEGEQFF	TGTGCCAGCAGTTTACTCGGGATGACTGAGGGAGAGCAGTTCTTC
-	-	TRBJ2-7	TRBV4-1	CASSQGINREAPYEQYF	TGCGCCAGCAGCCAAGGCATTAACAGGGAAGCCCCGTACGAGCAGTACTTC
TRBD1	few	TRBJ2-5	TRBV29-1	CSVLGQGNMETQYF	TGCAGCGTCCTTGGACAGGGGAATATGGAGACCCAGTACTTC
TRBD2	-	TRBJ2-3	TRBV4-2	CASSQDGLADITDTQYF	TGTGCCAGCAGCCAAGATGGACTAGCGGACATCACAGATACGCAGTATTTT
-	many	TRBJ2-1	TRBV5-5	CASSLQGGSNNEQFF	TGTGCCAGCAGCTTGCAAGGGGGGTCTAACAATGAGCAGTTCTTC
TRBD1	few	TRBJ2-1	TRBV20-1	CSARQGTYNEQFF	TGCAGTGCCCGACAGGGCACCTACAATGAGCAGTTCTTC
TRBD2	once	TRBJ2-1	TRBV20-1	CSASWTSGREYNEQFF	TGCAGTGCTAGCTGGACTAGCGGGAGGGAATACAATGAGCAGTTCTTC